The source of this T cell receptor (beta chain) is a study of response to subunit inactivated influenza vaccine. Study results and caveats: Each seasonal influenza vaccination, the authors suggested, recruits few new T cells.

With respect to this clonotype: The antigen is unknown.

TCRdb independently ran MiXCR on the RT-PCR reads; one entry per CDR3 protein. Of hundreds of thousands of distinct CDR3 sequences listed, 9.5% to 13% are singletons. V was clipped by 2 bases and J by 5 bases; unmatched bases: 3. In germline, CDR1 is MGHRA, CDR2 YSYEKL. The CDR3 has 14 amino acids. The gene calls are TRBV4-1 and TRBJ1-5; TRBD1 agrees at 7 bases. Material: PBMCs from blood, obtained roughly 6 weeks after vaccination. This TCR was recovered from a man in his fifties who received an inactivated influenza vaccine. The CDR3: CASSQLDRDQPQHF. Here the CDR3 DNA reads TGCGCCAGCAGCCAACTAGACAGGGATCAGCCCCAGCATTTT.